This T cell receptor beta chain was captured in a study of Graves' ophthalmopathy and Graves' hyperthyroidism. Study outcomes and limitations: Blood also harbored most expanded thyroid clonotypes above 0.001 frequency.

Between the trimmed V and J ends, which lost 5 bases and 2 bases, there was a span of 15 bases. Germline assignment: CDR1 SEHNR and CDR2 FQNEAQ (reference sequence). This CDR3 contains 15 residues. This clonotype was counted ten times or more. The antigen is unknown. Amplification targeted the TCR beta CDR3 regions, with RNA transcripts as the source material. HTBI primers were employed in first-round RT-PCR, then a second-round multiplex PCR followed. Each CDR3 protein gets one entry after TCRdb re-called the multiplex PCR reads with MiXCR. Of 740,000 or so distinct CDR3 sequences listed, 40% are singletons.

The sample was peripheral blood. The V and J genes are TRBV7-9 and TRBJ2-5; TRBD2 might be the D (5 bases). The receptor's source is an adult man with Graves' ophthalmopathy. As DNA, the CDR3 is TGTGCCAGCAGCATTGGATCGGGGATGCAAGAGACCCAGTACTTC. Translated: CASSIGSGMQETQYF.